The 22 T cell receptor beta chains in this list originate from one sample, sequenced in a study of vaccination and CD4 T cells after COVID-19. These TCRs are of unknown antigen specificity. An Oncomine TCR Beta short-read assay was used to sequence the DNA from cultured CD4+ T cells. TCRdb called the PCR reads again in MiXCR, with one record for every CDR3 protein. Altogether fewer than 15,000 distinct CDR3 sequences are present, approximately 42% being singletons, with the ten largest covering approximately 9.6%. Specified treatment: approximately 9-day PBMC culture with coronavirus spike peptide pools or control peptides (ViraFEST assay). The sequencing here drew on CD4+ T cells from blood, cultured in vitro, taken after SARS-CoV-2 vaccination. The origin of the receptors is a human donor who had recovered from COVID-19.

The gene calls are TRBV7-2 and TRBJ2-7, with a tentative D call TRBD1 (5 bases). Trimming pared 5 bases from V and 9 bases from J, leaving 17 bases between. The CDR3 length is 13 residues. CDR1 SGHTA and CDR2 FQGNSA come from the germline V gene. CDR3 bases: TGTGCCAGCAGCCCAGATGGACAATCGTGGCAGTACTTC. Its translation is CASSPDGQSWQYF. Combining the CDR3 with reference TRBV7-2 and TRBJ2-7 gives the whole variable domain GAGVSQSPSNKVTEKGKDVELRCDPISGHTALYWYRQSLGQGLEFLIYFQGNSAPDKSGLPSDRFSAERTGGSVSTLTIQRTQQEDSAVYLCASSPDGQSWQYFGPGTRLTVT.

This chain joins TRBV20-1 and TRBJ2-7; perhaps TRBD1 as D (6 bases). The germline V and J ends were trimmed by 6 bases and 2 bases, with 14 bases remaining between them. Germline V gene lookup returns CDR1 DFQATT and CDR2 SNEGSKA (reference sequence). The CDR3 has 13 amino acids. CDR3 nucleotide sequence: TGCAGTGCCACGGGACACCCAACCTACGAGCAGTACTTC. This gives the protein CSATGHPTYEQYF.

V usage is TRBV18 and J usage is TRBJ1-1; D perhaps matches TRBD1 (6 bases). Trimming stripped 2 bases from V and 1 base from J, with 14 bases between. The germline V gene encodes CDR1 KGHSH and CDR2 LQKENI. The CDR3 is 16 residues long. The CDR3 DNA reads as TGTGCCAGCTCACCAAAAGCCTCACAGGGGAACACTGAAGCTTTCTTT. Protein product: CASSPKASQGNTEAFF.

This chain's CDR3 is CATADRLNTEAFF. The CDR3 nucleotides are TGTGCCACCGCGGACCGATTGAACACTGAAGCTTTCTTT. V and J are TRBV12-3 or TRBV12-4 and TRBJ1-1, with unresolved D. V lost 10 bases to trimming and J lost 0 bases, with 12 bases between them. The CDR3 extends over 13 amino acids.

V usage is TRBV20-1 and J usage is TRBJ2-1; D is possibly TRBD1 (6 bases). CDR3 length equals 13 residues. V lost 0 bases and J lost 4, with 7 bases in between. Germline lookup yields CDR1 DFQATT and CDR2 SNEGSKA (reference sequence). This chain's CDR3 is CSARETGYNEQFF. CDR3 sequence (DNA): TGCAGTGCTAGAGAGACAGGATACAATGAGCAGTTCTTC.

This clonotype was counted only a few times. This rearrangement joins TRBV6-1 to TRBJ1-6, with TRBD1 as a possible D gene (6 bases). This CDR3 is 13 amino acids long. Looked up from germline, CDR1 is MNHNS and CDR2 is SASEGT. V lost 7 bases and J 8 bases, leaving 12 bases between the germline ends. The CDR3 DNA follows: TGTGCCAGCAAGTATGAGGGGGATTCACCCCTCCACTTT. As protein: CASKYEGDSPLHF.

V and J are TRBV6-2 or TRBV6-3 and TRBJ2-7; perhaps TRBD2 as D (5 bases). V lost 10 bases and J lost 2, with 15 bases in between. From germline, CDR1 is MNHEY and CDR2 SVGEGT. The CDR3 loop spans 13 amino acids. Here the CDR3 reads CATRGLAPYEQYF. The CDR3, as DNA: TGTGCCACCCGCGGACTGGCTCCCTACGAGCAGTACTTC.

The chain joins TRBV20-1 to TRBJ1-5, with D possibly being TRBD1 (5 bases). V was clipped by 5 bases and J by 6 bases, with 20 bases between them. Germline V gene lookup returns CDR1 DFQATT and CDR2 SNEGSKA (reference sequence). The CDR3 length is 15 residues. CDR3 amino acids: CSASRTQENGQPQHF. DNA for the CDR3: TGCAGTGCTTCCCGAACACAGGAAAATGGTCAGCCCCAGCATTTT.

Comments on this clonotype: It is unclear where the CDR3 begins or ends on the DNA, so no DNA is shown, and the CDR3 is as TCRdb lists it. The chain links TRBV7-9 to TRBJ1-6; TRBD1 is the table's D call, not checked against the DNA. The CDR3 totals 21 residues, both ends included. Looked up from germline, CDR1 is SEHNR and CDR2 is FQNEAQ (reference sequence). The CDR3 spells CASSPRDRGSFLWTRNSPLHF.

The V and J genes are TRBV27 and TRBJ2-2; D is unclear. Trimming removed 3 bases at V and 0 bases at J, with 8 bases between. Germline values: CDR1 MNHEY, CDR2 SMNVEV (reference sequence). The CDR3 totals 15 residues. Here the CDR3 reads CASSLQRTNTGELFF. The CDR3 nucleotides are TGTGCCAGCAGTTTGCAGAGGACGAACACCGGGGAGCTGTTTTTT.

This chain links TRBV7-2 with TRBJ1-6; 8 bases line up with TRBD1. CDR3 length equals 15 residues. V lost 5 bases and J lost 4; bases outside the gene matches: 4. The germline V gene has CDR1 SGHTA and CDR2 FQGNSA. The CDR3 here is CASSPRQGYNSPLHF. The CDR3 DNA reads TGTGCCAGCAGCCCGAGACAGGGGTATAATTCACCCCTCCACTTT.

This clonotype was detected a few times. The rearrangement uses TRBV7-8 and TRBJ1-2; D not resolved. The CDR3 spans 13 residues. Germline CDR1 and CDR2: SGHVS and FQNEAQ. Trimming removed 5 bases at V and 0 bases at J, with 7 bases between. The CDR3 sequence: CASSLATNYGYTF. CDR3 bases: TGTGCCAGCAGCCTGGCCACTAACTATGGCTACACCTTC.

This clonotype turned up a few times. This chain uses TRBV2 with TRBJ2-5; 11 nucleotides agree with TRBD1. Germline loops: CDR1 SNHLY, CDR2 FYNNEI. The J segment lost 4 bases and the V segment lost 4 bases, leaving 5 bases of the junction unmatched. This CDR3 is 15 amino acids long. The CDR3 nucleotides read TGTGCCAGCAGTGCCGGGACAGGGGGTGCAGAGACCCAGTACTTC. This codes for CASSAGTGGAETQYF.

The rearrangement joins TRBV11-2 to TRBJ2-3, with D possibly being TRBD2 (6 bases). This CDR3 region has 14 residues. Germline V gene sequence: CDR1 SGHAT, CDR2 FQNNGV. V was trimmed by 4 bases and J by 5 bases, leaving 13 bases between them. This chain's CDR3 is CASSSGLTVDTQYF. The DNA of the CDR3 is TGTGCCAGCAGCTCAGGACTAACTGTAGATACGCAGTATTTT.

This sequence joins TRBV20-1 and TRBJ2-3, with 8 bases lining up with TRBD2. The CDR3 is 15 residues long. Germline V gives CDR1 DFQATT, CDR2 SNEGSKA (reference sequence). Trimming at V came to 1 base and at J to 6 bases, leaving 9 bases not matched to a gene. The CDR3: CSARVQRGIPDTQYF. In nucleotides, the CDR3 is TGCAGTGCTAGAGTCCAGCGGGGGATTCCGGATACGCAGTATTTT.

This clonotype was seen a handful of times. The chain carries TRBV20-1 and TRBJ1-2; D not resolved. V lost 0 bases and J lost 5, with 10 bases in between. Germline-derived CDR1 and CDR2 are DFQATT and SNEGSKA (reference sequence). The CDR3 has 13 residues. The CDR3, as DNA: TGCAGTGCTAGAGACGACCTTGGATATGGCTACACCTTC. It is translated as CSARDDLGYGYTF.

This clonotype has a handful of counts. This rearrangement joins TRBV6-1 to TRBJ2-7; 8 positions agree with TRBD1. The CDR3 covers 14 residues. Per germline, CDR1 MNHNS and CDR2 SASEGT. J was trimmed by 5 bases and V by 4 bases; bases with no gene match: 7. CDR3 nucleotides: TGTGCCAGCAGTGGGGTCAGGGGGCGCAACGAGCAGTACTTC. Amino acid sequence: CASSGVRGRNEQYF.

The table lists this clonotype with a few counts. The genes are TRBV6-5 and TRBJ1-6, with TRBD1 matching over 7 bases. This CDR3 has 13 amino acids. V was clipped by 2 bases and J by 14 bases; unmatched bases: 6. Germline V gene lookup returns CDR1 MNHEY and CDR2 SVGAGI. CDR3: CASSYGQVKALHF. Here the CDR3 DNA reads TGTGCCAGCAGTTACGGACAGGTTAAAGCCCTCCACTTT.

The chain uses TRBV27 and TRBJ2-5; unclear D gene. V lost 6 bases to trimming and J lost 2 bases, with 10 bases between them. The germline V gene has CDR1 MNHEY and CDR2 SMNVEV (reference sequence). The CDR3 is 13 residues long. For the CDR3, the DNA is TGTGCCAGCAGGTTACGGGCTCAAGAGACCCAGTACTTC. This sequence encodes CASRLRAQETQYF.

The CDR3 DNA is TGTGCCAGCAGCCAAGAAAGGGCAGGGGGCTGGAGTGGCTACACCTTC. As protein: CASSQERAGGWSGYTF. The rearrangement uses TRBV3-1 and TRBJ1-2, with 8 bases identical to TRBD1. Germline values: CDR1 LGHDT, CDR2 YNNKEL (reference sequence). This CDR3 is 16 amino acids long. Trimming at V came to 0 bases and at J to 7 bases, leaving 10 bases not matched to a gene.

This chain joins TRBV12-3 or TRBV12-4 and TRBJ1-1; 9 nucleotides line up with TRBD1. The CDR3 has 15 amino acids. V lost 3 bases to trimming and J lost 4 bases; unmatched junction nucleotides: 6. CDR3 region: CASSFQGTGPTEAFF. As DNA, the CDR3 is TGTGCCAGCAGTTTTCAAGGGACAGGGCCCACTGAAGCTTTCTTT.

CDR3 loop: CASSPRGAMGQFF. The CDR3 DNA reads as TGTGCCAGCAGTCCTCGGGGGGCTATGGGGCAGTTCTTC. The chain employs TRBV6-2 or TRBV6-3 and TRBJ2-1, with D tentatively TRBD2 (7 bases). The CDR3 extends over 13 amino acids. CDR1 MNHEY and CDR2 SVGEGT come from the germline V gene. V was pared by 5 bases and J by 12 bases, with 17 bases between.